A single sample gave rise to the 26 T cell receptor beta chains below, sequenced in a study of T-cell memory formation after mild COVID-19. TCRdb re-called the 5' RACE reads with MiXCR, one entry per CDR3 protein. Among about 140,000 distinct CDR3 sequences listed, 11% to 15% were seen once. Sequenced material: PBMCs or a T cell subset sorted from them (not recorded which). The receptors were gathered from an adult woman who had mild COVID-19 (a few samples of this study predate the infection). Cell type and time point are not known.

J is TRBJ2-3 and V is TRBV20-1; tentative D call: TRBD2 (5 bases). V shed 3 bases and J shed 0 bases, with 13 bases lying between them. The length of the CDR3 is 15 residues. The V gene's germline CDR1 is DFQATT and CDR2 SNEGSKA (reference sequence). Here the CDR3 DNA reads TGCAGTGCTAGGGGCGGGCCCTATAGCACAGATACGCAGTATTTT. Translated, it gives CSARGGPYSTDTQYF.

This clonotype has only a few counts. The chain links TRBV5-1 to TRBJ1-5; perhaps TRBD1 as D (5 bases). Germline-derived CDR1 and CDR2 are SGHRS and YFSETQ. CDR3 size: 15 residues. V dropped 0 bases and J dropped 2 bases, with 9 bases sitting between them. The CDR3 DNA follows: TGCGCCAGCAGCTTGGGGCAGGGAGGCAATCAGCCCCAGCATTTT. The encoded protein is CASSLGQGGNQPQHF.

This clonotype turned up a few times. The chain has TRBV9 and TRBJ1-2; possible D gene TRBD1, 5 bases. The CDR3 consists of 15 residues. Per the germline V gene, CDR1 is SGDLS and CDR2 is YYNGEE. V shed 4 bases and J shed 4 bases, with 17 bases lying between them. The CDR3 region is CASSSRQIWGYGYTF. CDR3 bases: TGTGCCAGCAGCTCTCGACAGATTTGGGGCTATGGCTACACCTTC.

The chain uses TRBV3-1 and TRBJ1-3, with D tentatively TRBD1 (5 bases). CDR1 is LGHDT, CDR2 YNNKEL, per germline (reference sequence). This CDR3 is built from 15 residues. Trimming took off 6 bases at V and 0 bases at J, with 12 bases between the two ends. The DNA of the CDR3 is TGTGCCAGCAGACGCAACAGGTACTCTGGAAACACCATATATTTT. Translated: CASRRNRYSGNTIYF.

This clonotype was found a few times. The rearrangement links TRBV4-1 to TRBJ2-1; 7 bases align to TRBD1. Germline CDR1 reads MGHRA; CDR2 reads YSYEKL. The CDR3 extends over 15 amino acids. V lost 1 base, J lost 10 bases, and 10 bases stayed unmatched. DNA for the CDR3: TGCGCCAGCAGCCAAGTACCCGGACAGGCGGACGAGCAGTTCTTC. Its protein product is CASSQVPGQADEQFF.

The rearrangement links TRBV3-1 to TRBJ2-5, with D uncertain. V gave up 0 bases and J gave up 1 base, with 3 bases separating them. The CDR3 totals 13 residues. Germline loops: CDR1 LGHDT, CDR2 YNNKEL (reference sequence). The CDR3 loop is CASSQDFQETQYF. CDR3 nucleotides: TGTGCCAGCAGCCAAGACTTCCAAGAGACCCAGTACTTC.

Concerning this clonotype itself: Possible read error: a much larger clone is one base away. The J gene is TRBJ2-5, the V gene TRBV7-9, with D perhaps TRBD2 (5 bases). The CDR3 has 16 residues. CDR1 is SEHNR and CDR2 is FQNEAQ in the germline V gene (reference sequence). CDR3 nucleotides: TGTGCCATCAGCTTAGCGTTCGGCCCAAGCCGGGAGACCCAGTACTTC. It is translated as CAISLAFGPSRETQYF.

The chain couples TRBV7-9 to TRBJ2-1, with TRBD2 matching 10 bases. The length of the CDR3 is 15 residues. V gave up 5 bases and J gave up 5 bases; unmatched junction bases: 6. From germline, CDR1 is SEHNR and CDR2 FQNEAQ (reference sequence). In DNA form, the CDR3 reads TGTGCCAGCAGCGTTCGACTAGCGGGTGACAATGAGCAGTTCTTC. Its protein product is CASSVRLAGDNEQFF.

The chain links TRBV7-8 to TRBJ1-2, with 9 bases aligning to TRBD1. CDR3 size: 17 residues. In germline, CDR1 is SGHVS, CDR2 FQNEAQ. V gave up 1 base and J gave up 1 base; unmatched junction bases: 7. The CDR3 DNA reads as TGTGCCAGCAGCTTAGACGCCGGGACAGGGTTTAACTATGGCTACACCTTC. This gives the protein CASSLDAGTGFNYGYTF.

This chain connects TRBV24-1 to TRBJ1-2, with 7 bases identical to TRBD1. Trimming removed 4 bases from V and 6 bases from J; junction bases left unmatched: 7. The germline V gene encodes CDR1 KGHDR and CDR2 SFDVKD. This CDR3 region has 14 residues. The CDR3 loop is CATSDPDRINGYTF. The CDR3 coding sequence is TGTGCCACCAGTGACCCGGACAGGATCAATGGCTACACCTTC.

The rearrangement joins TRBV7-9 to TRBJ2-6; unclear D gene. Trimming pared 2 bases from V and 0 bases from J, leaving 11 bases between. The CDR3 is 17 residues long. Per the germline V gene, CDR1 is SEHNR and CDR2 is FQNEAQ (reference sequence). DNA of the CDR3: TGTGCCAGCAGCTTATCCCTTGCATCCTCTGGGGCCAACGTCCTGACTTTC. This sequence encodes CASSLSLASSGANVLTF.

This clonotype was seen only a few times. This sequence joins TRBV7-8 and TRBJ2-1, with D tentatively TRBD1 or TRBD2 (5 bases each). The V end lost 6 bases, the J end lost 7 bases, and 25 bases lay between the germline ends. Germline V gives CDR1 SGHVS, CDR2 FQNEAQ. CDR3 length: 17 residues. The CDR3 spells CASSKDPGPPVRNEQFF. The DNA for the CDR3 is TGTGCCAGCAGTAAGGACCCGGGACCTCCCGTGAGGAATGAGCAGTTCTTC.

This clonotype was picked up a small number of times. V is TRBV7-3 and J is TRBJ2-1; 7 nucleotides match TRBD1. The CDR3 has 14 residues. Trimming took 2 bases from V and 5 from J; bases not matched to a gene: 3. CDR1 is SGHTA, CDR2 FQGTGA, per germline. The CDR3 spells CASSLFGTDNEQFF. CDR3 DNA sequence: TGTGCCAGCAGCTTATTCGGGACAGACAATGAGCAGTTCTTC.

This sequence joins TRBV30 and TRBJ2-2; D possibly uses TRBD1 or TRBD2 (5 bases each). The CDR3 is made up of 14 amino acids. CDR1 and CDR2 from the germline V gene are GTSNPN and SVGIG (reference sequence). The V gene lost 4 bases and the J gene lost 5 bases, with 14 bases spanning the gap. The CDR3 protein is CAWKRTLLTGELFF. The CDR3 region has the DNA TGTGCCTGGAAGCGGACACTGTTAACCGGGGAGCTGTTTTTT.

CDR3: CASSLRTGVAEEQYF. CDR3 in DNA: TGCGCCAGCAGCCTTCGGACAGGGGTAGCGGAAGAGCAGTACTTC. The chain carries TRBV4-1 and TRBJ2-7, with 9 bases lining up with TRBD1. Germline V lookup: CDR1 MGHRA, CDR2 YSYEKL. This CDR3 region has 15 residues. With V trimmed by 4 bases and J by 7 bases, 11 bases remained unmatched.

The sample holds a few counts of this clonotype. The genes are TRBV12-3 or TRBV12-4 and TRBJ1-2; 8 nucleotides match TRBD1. The CDR3 contains 15 residues. The V and J ends lost 4 bases and 3 bases, in that order; junction bases with no gene match: 7. CDR3 in DNA: TGTGCCAGCAGTTCTCCCGCGACAGGGGACTATGGCTACACCTTC. This codes for CASSSPATGDYGYTF.

This sequence joins TRBV5-4 and TRBJ2-7, with D possibly matching TRBD2 (6 bases). Per the germline V gene, CDR1 is SGHNT and CDR2 is YYREEE (reference sequence). The ends were cut back, 0 bases at V and 0 bases at J, with 10 bases in the middle. The CDR3 spans 15 residues. The DNA for the CDR3 is TGTGCCAGCAGCTTGGATCGGGACTCCTCCTACGAGCAGTACTTC. Translated, it gives CASSLDRDSSYEQYF.

The V gene is TRBV4-1, the J gene TRBJ2-2; D uncertain. The CDR3 spans 13 residues. Trimming cost V 3 bases and J 5 bases, with 7 bases left between them. Germline CDR1 MGHRA, CDR2 YSYEKL. DNA for the CDR3: TGCGCCAGCAGCCATGACTTGACCGGGGAGCTGTTTTTT. Protein product: CASSHDLTGELFF.

V gene TRBV7-9 combines with J gene TRBJ2-1, with a weak D call TRBD2 (5 bases). The ends were cut back, 1 base at V and 10 bases at J, with 8 bases in the middle. Germline assignment: CDR1 SEHNR and CDR2 FQNEAQ (reference sequence). The CDR3 has 12 amino acids. CDR3 DNA sequence: TGTGCCAGCAGCTTAGGGCCGGGGGAGCAGTTCTTC. Amino acids: CASSLGPGEQFF.

This clonotype was counted a few times. The rearrangement uses TRBV6-2 or TRBV6-3 and TRBJ2-3; TRBD1 matches at 7 bases. Germline V lookup: CDR1 MNHEY, CDR2 SVGEGT. The CDR3 length is 17 residues. Trimming took 2 bases from V and 4 from J; bases not matched to a gene: 12. The CDR3 bases are TGTGCCAGCAGTTACCCCCCCGGACAGGCTGGTGCAGATACGCAGTATTTT. Residues: CASSYPPGQAGADTQYF.

This clonotype was observed a handful of times. The chain joins TRBV12-3 or TRBV12-4 to TRBJ2-5; D gene unclear. V gave up 6 bases and J gave up 1 base, with 15 bases separating them. This CDR3 is built from 15 residues. The DNA for the CDR3 is TGTGCCAGCAGCCTACTTCTGGGCCTCCAAGAGACCCAGTACTTC. Amino acids: CASSLLLGLQETQYF.

This clonotype appeared a few times. The CDR3 nucleotides are TGTGCCAGCAGCCCGATCAGGGACAACACTGAAGCTTTCTTT. Residues: CASSPIRDNTEAFF. V gene TRBV7-9 combines with J gene TRBJ1-1, with a possible D match to TRBD1 (5 bases). Germline V gene sequence: CDR1 SEHNR, CDR2 FQNEAQ (reference sequence). V lost 5 bases, J lost 2 bases, and 12 bases lay in between. The CDR3 contains 14 residues.

This clonotype was picked up many times. The J gene is TRBJ2-7, the V gene TRBV20-1, with 9 bases that match TRBD1. Germline-derived CDR1 and CDR2 are DFQATT and SNEGSKA (reference sequence). Germline trimming cut 6 bases from V and 3 bases from J; bases unmatched to any gene: 12. The CDR3 runs to 15 residues. The CDR3 is CSATFKGQGNYEQYF. CDR3 DNA: TGCAGTGCCACCTTTAAAGGACAGGGGAACTACGAGCAGTACTTC.

At least ten counts were recorded for this clonotype. V and J are TRBV5-1 and TRBJ1-1; 7 positions match TRBD1. CDR3 length equals 14 residues. Losses at the gene ends were 3 bases for V and 5 bases for J; bases not matched to a gene: 7. Germline CDR1 is SGHRS and CDR2 is YFSETQ. This CDR3 is CASSWGQYVTEAFF. In nucleotides, the CDR3 is TGCGCCAGCAGCTGGGGACAGTATGTAACTGAAGCTTTCTTT.

This clonotype has a handful of counts. The gene calls are TRBV6-5 and TRBJ1-1, with 7 bases aligning to TRBD1. From germline, CDR1 is MNHEY and CDR2 SVGAGI. J was trimmed by 4 bases and V by 0 bases; bases with no gene match: 8. The CDR3 spans 16 residues. The CDR3 DNA follows: TGTGCCAGCAGTTACTCGAGTGGGCAGGGGGTCACTGAAGCTTTCTTT. Translating it yields CASSYSSGQGVTEAFF.

The rearrangement joins TRBV9 to TRBJ1-2; D remains unclear. The CDR3 consists of 15 residues. The V end was cut by 4 bases, the J end by 0 bases, with 13 bases between. From germline, CDR1 is SGDLS and CDR2 YYNGEE. The CDR3: CASSPTDHPNYGYTF. CDR3 DNA: TGTGCCAGCAGCCCGACGGACCATCCTAACTATGGCTACACCTTC.